One and the same sample provided the 30 T cell receptor beta chains below, sequenced in a study of Graves' ophthalmopathy and Graves' hyperthyroidism. The authors amplified TCR beta CDR3 regions from RNA transcripts. Second-round multiplex PCR followed a first-round RT-PCR using HTBI primers. TCRdb reprocessed the multiplex PCR reads via MiXCR and lists one record per CDR3 protein. The sample holds 650,000 to 800,000 distinct CDR3 sequences, about 38% seen once. The specimen was peripheral blood. These receptors were collected from an adult man with Graves' ophthalmopathy.

The gene calls are TRBV12-3 or TRBV12-4 and TRBJ2-6, with D maybe TRBD1 (6 bases). Trimming left V 4 bases short and J 1 base short, with 11 bases between. CDR3 size: 16 residues. The CDR3 here is CASSYIQGSGANVLTF. The CDR3 DNA reads TGTGCCAGCAGTTACATACAGGGTTCTGGGGCCAACGTCCTGACTTTC.

This clonotype was picked up many times. The chain recombines TRBV2 with TRBJ1-5, with TRBD1 identical over 8 bases. In germline, CDR1 is SNHLY, CDR2 FYNNEI. Losses at the gene ends were 6 bases for V and 1 base for J; bases not matched to a gene: 5. CDR3 length: 15 residues. The CDR3 nucleotides read TGTGCCAGCAGCGAGGACAGGGAGAGCAATCAGCCCCAGCATTTT. Encoded protein: CASSEDRESNQPQHF.

The chain is built from TRBV6-5 and TRBJ2-2; 10 bases are a match to TRBD1. This CDR3 region has 15 residues. Germline assignment: CDR1 MNHEY and CDR2 SVGAGI. Trimming at V came to 6 bases and at J to 7 bases, leaving 8 bases not matched to a gene. CDR3 in amino acids: CASRQQTGGSGELFF. CDR3 bases: TGTGCCAGCAGGCAACAGACAGGGGGCAGCGGGGAGCTGTTTTTT.

CDR3 coding DNA: TGTGCCAGCATCGCAACACAGGGGAGTGAAGAGCAGTACTTC. Translated: CASIATQGSEEQYF. The gene calls are TRBV7-9 and TRBJ2-7, with 7 bases matching TRBD1. The trim removed 7 bases at V and 7 bases at J, leaving 13 bases unmatched. The CDR3 totals 14 residues. Germline V lookup: CDR1 SEHNR, CDR2 FQNEAQ (reference sequence).

This clonotype has a count of ten or more. The V call is TRBV2, the J call TRBJ2-5; 7 positions match TRBD1. The CDR3 length is 16 residues. Germline V gene lookup returns CDR1 SNHLY and CDR2 FYNNEI. After removal of 5 bases from V and 5 bases from J, the junction contained 14 bases not matched to a gene. Written as DNA, the CDR3 is TGTGCCAGCAGTCCAAGGAGACAGGGCCTTAGGGAGACCCAGTACTTC. Its translation is CASSPRRQGLRETQYF.

This clonotype has at least ten counts. The chain recombines TRBV10-2 with TRBJ2-2; no definite D call. CDR1 and CDR2 from the germline V gene are WSHSY and SAAADI. V lost 5 bases, J lost 0 bases, and 4 bases lay in between. This CDR3 region has 13 residues. CDR3 in amino acids: CASSHTNTGELFF. CDR3 nucleotide sequence: TGCGCCAGCAGTCATACGAACACCGGGGAGCTGTTTTTT.

Remarks on this clonotype: The CDR3 ends on some other residue instead of the conserved phenylalanine or tryptophan, so this is likely a read error. The limits of the CDR3 on the DNA are not certain, so only TCRdb's listed CDR3 is given. This sequence joins TRBV7-9 and TRBJ2-5. Germline loops: CDR1 SEHNR, CDR2 FQNEAQ (reference sequence). Termini included, the CDR3 measures 9 amino acids. CDR3 protein: CASSLVIPS.

The rearrangement joins TRBV11-2 to TRBJ2-7; 11 nucleotides line up with TRBD2. The length of the CDR3 is 14 residues. Looked up from germline, CDR1 is SGHAT and CDR2 is FQNNGV. With V trimmed by 5 bases and J by 4 bases, 4 bases remained unmatched. CDR3 amino acids: CASSHGTSGYEQYF. The CDR3 coding sequence is TGTGCCAGCAGCCACGGGACTAGCGGTTACGAGCAGTACTTC.

This clonotype was seen at least ten times. The genes are TRBV20-1 and TRBJ2-7; D is uncertain. The V gene lost 3 bases and the J gene lost 5 bases, with 8 bases spanning the gap. The CDR3 runs 11 residues. The germline CDR1 and CDR2 sequences are DFQATT and SNEGSKA (reference sequence). CDR3 residues: CSARKGDEQYF. The CDR3 coding sequence is TGCAGTGCTAGGAAGGGTGACGAGCAGTACTTC.

This clonotype was seen more than once but under ten times. The V and J genes are TRBV2 and TRBJ2-7, with D possibly TRBD2 on 7 matching bases. Trimming took off 8 bases at V and 0 bases at J, with 14 bases between the two ends. This CDR3 is built from 14 residues. In germline, CDR1 is SNHLY, CDR2 FYNNEI. CDR3 DNA: TGTGCCAGCGGAGGGGGGGACACCTCCTACGAGCAGTACTTC. The encoded protein is CASGGGDTSYEQYF.

Note on this clonotype: One end of the junction varies from germline; a read error may be responsible. This chain connects TRBV10-3 to TRBJ1-6; weak D call: TRBD1 (5 bases). The V gene's germline CDR1 is ENHRY and CDR2 SYGVKD. CDR3 size: 14 residues. The CDR3 is CAVSTGTKGSPLHF. The CDR3 DNA is TGTGCCGTCAGTACCGGGACCAAAGGTTCACCCCTCCACTTT.

This clonotype was seen at least ten times. The rearrangement uses TRBV11-1 and TRBJ1-1; a possible D gene is TRBD1 (5 bases). V dropped 5 bases and J dropped 4 bases, with 14 bases sitting between them. Germline values: CDR1 SGHAT, CDR2 FQDESV (reference sequence). CDR3 length: 14 amino acids. CDR3 loop: CASSPRDVGTEAFF. CDR3 in DNA: TGTGCCAGCAGCCCCCGGGACGTAGGCACTGAAGCTTTCTTT.

The V gene is TRBV7-2, the J gene TRBJ2-2; D is possibly TRBD1 or TRBD2 (5 bases each). The V gene lost 5 bases and the J gene lost 0 bases, with 10 bases spanning the gap. The V gene's germline CDR1 is SGHTA and CDR2 FQGNSA. The CDR3 is made up of 15 amino acids. In nucleotides, the CDR3 is TGTGCCAGCAGCCGGGGACGGTCGAACACCGGGGAGCTGTTTTTT. Protein product: CASSRGRSNTGELFF.

This clonotype showed up just a few times. The chain links TRBV5-6 to TRBJ1-3; unclear D gene. Deletions cut 2 bases from V and 4 bases from J, with 10 bases between. Germline values: CDR1 SGHDT, CDR2 YYEEEE. The CDR3 runs to 14 residues. The CDR3 nucleotides are TGTGCCAGCAGCTTTTCAGCCCCAGGAAACACCATATATTTT. This sequence encodes CASSFSAPGNTIYF.

In its sample, this clonotype was seen many times. J is TRBJ1-5 and V is TRBV24-1; maybe TRBD1 (5 bases). Germline CDR1 is KGHDR and CDR2 is SFDVKD. This CDR3 contains 14 residues. V was shortened by 4 bases and J by 7 bases, with 13 bases between the two germline ends. Here the CDR3 DNA reads TGTGCCACCAGTGACTCGGAGGGGCGCCAGCCCCAGCATTTT. Its translation: CATSDSEGRQPQHF.

This clonotype was observed a handful of times. The rearrangement links TRBV6-6 to TRBJ2-7; TRBD1 matches 9 bases. Germline CDR1 and CDR2: MNHNY and SVGAGI (reference sequence). The CDR3 runs 16 residues. V lost 2 bases and J lost 5; bases outside the gene matches: 10. CDR3 coding DNA: TGTGCCAGCAGTTACAACATGGGACAGGGTTATAACGAGCAGTACTTC. Translated, it gives CASSYNMGQGYNEQYF.

The chain recombines TRBV2 with TRBJ2-7; 15 bases match TRBD2. In germline, CDR1 is SNHLY, CDR2 FYNNEI. The CDR3 contains 15 residues. V was clipped by 4 bases and J by 12 bases; unmatched bases: 10. CDR3 nucleotide sequence: TGTGCCAGCAGTGCCTCGGGGACTAGCGGGAGGCCGCGGTACTTC. Protein product: CASSASGTSGRPRYF.

This clonotype has only a few counts. The gene calls are TRBV30 and TRBJ1-6; possible D gene TRBD1, 5 bases. The germline V gene has CDR1 GTSNPN and CDR2 SVGIG (reference sequence). V dropped 8 bases and J dropped 10 bases, with 9 bases sitting between them. The CDR3 runs 10 residues. CDR3: CAQGGSPLHF. The CDR3 coding sequence is TGTGCCCAGGGCGGATCACCCCTCCACTTT.

This clonotype has at least ten counts. The chain recombines TRBV6-1 with TRBJ1-2, with TRBD1 matching over 7 bases. CDR3 length equals 16 residues. The V gene's germline CDR1 is MNHNS and CDR2 SASEGT. The V gene end was trimmed by 0 bases and the J gene end by 0 bases; junction bases not matched to a gene: 4. In DNA, the CDR3 is TGTGCCAGCAGTGAAGCGGGACAGACTGCTAACTATGGCTACACCTTC. Its protein is CASSEAGQTANYGYTF.

This clonotype has at least ten counts. This chain joins TRBV10-3 and TRBJ2-7; D might be TRBD1 (7 bases). Trimming pared 10 bases from V and 5 bases from J, leaving 18 bases between. From germline, CDR1 is ENHRY and CDR2 SYGVKD. The CDR3 has 13 amino acids. The CDR3 region is CATQEGAKNEQYF. The DNA of the CDR3 is TGTGCCACCCAGGAGGGGGCGAAGAACGAGCAGTACTTC.

Remarks on this clonotype: A read error is likely, as this CDR3 ends without the conserved phenylalanine or tryptophan. No DNA is shown, since the ends of the CDR3 on it are uncertain; the CDR3 is the one TCRdb lists. The chain is built from TRBV7-9 and TRBJ2-2; the table's D call, TRBD1, was not checked against the DNA. The CDR3 extends over 10 residues, inclusive of both ends. Germline V gene sequence: CDR1 SEHNR, CDR2 FQNEAQ (reference sequence). Here the CDR3 reads CASSLEGDRV.

Only a few counts were recorded for this clonotype. The chain joins TRBV12-5 to TRBJ2-2; D might be TRBD1 (5 bases). Germline assignment: CDR1 LGHNT and CDR2 FRNRAP. V gave up 6 bases and J gave up 2 bases, with 10 bases separating them. This CDR3 contains 14 residues. In nucleotides, the CDR3 is TGTGCTAGTGGGAAAGGGGTCAACACCGGGGAGCTGTTTTTT. It encodes CASGKGVNTGELFF. Filled out from reference TRBV12-5 and TRBJ2-2, the complete variable domain reads DARVTQTPRHKVTEMGQEVTMRCQPILGHNTVFWYRQTMMQGLELLAYFRNRAPLDDSGMPKDRFSAEMPDATLATLKIQPSEPRDSAVYFCASGKGVNTGELFFGEGSRLTVL.

This clonotype came up many times. J is TRBJ1-2 and V is TRBV10-2; the D is unclear. In germline, CDR1 is WSHSY, CDR2 SAAADI. The CDR3 loop spans 14 amino acids. With 4 bases removed from V and 4 bases from J, the gap between germline ends came to 13 bases. The CDR3 nucleotides read TGCGCCAGCAGTGGTAACAGATACCCCTATGGCTACACCTTC. Translation: CASSGNRYPYGYTF.

In its sample, this clonotype was seen many times. This chain uses TRBV7-8 with TRBJ2-7; D is unresolved. The CDR3 runs to 12 residues. The germline V and J ends were trimmed by 1 base and 3 bases, with 4 bases remaining between them. Germline values: CDR1 SGHVS, CDR2 FQNEAQ. CDR3 amino acids: CASSLVLYEQYF. DNA of the CDR3: TGTGCCAGCAGCTTAGTCCTCTACGAGCAGTACTTC.

This clonotype has a count of ten or more. This sequence joins TRBV6-1 and TRBJ2-7; no definite D call. The CDR3 is made up of 12 amino acids. Trimming took 2 bases from V and 2 from J, leaving 4 bases between them. The germline gives CDR1 MNHNS, CDR2 SASEGT. CDR3 nucleotides: TGTGCCAGCAGTGAACTGGCCTACGAGCAGTACTTC. It is translated as CASSELAYEQYF.

The chain couples TRBV27 to TRBJ2-7, with unresolved D. The V end was cut by 5 bases, the J end by 2 bases, with 16 bases between. The CDR3 loop spans 15 amino acids. Germline-derived CDR1 and CDR2 are MNHEY and SMNVEV (reference sequence). The CDR3 protein is CASSVSLSFAYEQYF. In DNA, the CDR3 is TGTGCCAGCAGTGTCTCTTTGAGTTTCGCCTACGAGCAGTACTTC.

This clonotype was seen more than once but under ten times. The chain links TRBV25-1 to TRBJ2-1; D remains ambiguous. Trimming took off 4 bases at V and 0 bases at J, with 13 bases between the two ends. Germline lookup yields CDR1 MGHDK and CDR2 SYGVNS. The CDR3 length is 16 residues. The CDR3 DNA sequence: TGTGCCAGCAGTGGCGTTAAAGGTTACTCCTACAATGAGCAGTTCTTC. The encoded protein is CASSGVKGYSYNEQFF. Full variable domain (outside the CDR3, taken from reference TRBV25-1 and TRBJ2-1): EADIYQTPRYLVIGTGKKITLECSQTMGHDKMYWYQQDPGMELHLIHYSYGVNSTEKGDLSSESTVSRIRTEHFPLTLESARPSHTSQYLCASSGVKGYSYNEQFFGPGTRLTVL.

This clonotype was seen only a few times. The gene calls are TRBV6-5 and TRBJ2-5; 8 bases agree with TRBD2. The V gene's germline CDR1 is MNHEY and CDR2 SVGAGI. The length of the CDR3 is 16 residues. The V and J ends lost 2 bases and 7 bases, in that order; junction bases with no gene match: 12. In nucleotides, the CDR3 is TGTGCCAGCAGTTACCTAACCCTCGGGGGGGCCGTGACCCAGTACTTC. It encodes CASSYLTLGGAVTQYF.

The CDR3 DNA reads as TGTGCCAGCAGCTTAGTAAGGGGCTCGGCTCACACCTTC. Translation: CASSLVRGSAHTF. The rearrangement uses TRBV7-9 and TRBJ1-2; the D gene is possibly TRBD1 (5 bases). Trimming removed 1 base at V and 12 bases at J, with 15 bases between. The CDR3 runs 13 residues. CDR1 and CDR2 from the germline V gene are SEHNR and FQNEAQ (reference sequence). Based on the CDR3 plus reference TRBV7-9 and TRBJ1-2, the full variable domain is DTGVSQNPRHKITKRGQNVTFRCDPISEHNRLYWYRQTLGQGPEFLTYFQNEAQLEKSRLLSDRFSAERPKGSFSTLEIQRTEQGDSAMYLCASSLVRGSAHTFGSGTRLTVV.

V is TRBV29-1 and J is TRBJ2-5, with TRBD2 as a possible D gene (5 bases). This CDR3 has 17 residues. V lost 0 bases, J lost 3 bases, and 20 bases lay in between. Germline assignment: CDR1 SQVTM and CDR2 ANQGSEA. The CDR3 nucleotides are TGCAGCGTTGAAGAACTAGGGTCTGGAAACACCAAAGAGACCCAGTACTTC. Protein product: CSVEELGSGNTKETQYF.